This TCR beta chain was retrieved from a study of Ad26.COV2.S vaccination and SARS-CoV-2 variants. Study summary: Once or twice, 56 days apart, Ad26.COV2.S was delivered intramuscularly.

As to treatment: around 19 received Ad26.COV2.S at low or high dose, single or two shots; 5 received placebo; per-sample allocation not given. Sampling was done on day 63 after the first vaccine or placebo injection. An adult aged 18-55 years in Boston served as the donor. Clones were read by immunoSEQ multiplex PCR, and TCRdb kept only the in-frame ones, dropping some. The table records about 250,000 clones, about 90% of them present only once. Germline CDR1 is LNHDA and CDR2 is SQIVND (reference sequence). This CDR3 has 15 amino acids. With 0 bases removed from V and 0 bases from J, the gap between germline ends came to 8 bases.

Specimen: peripheral blood, collected in a trial of Ad26.COV2.S vaccine versus placebo. This chain connects TRBV19 to TRBJ2-5; D gene uncertain. This receptor was taken from a person aged 18-65 years who received the Ad26.COV2.S COVID-19 vaccine or a placebo. The CDR3 nucleotides are TGTGCCAGTAGTATAGACTGGGCTTACCAAGAGACCCAGTACTTC. The encoded protein is CASSIDWAYQETQYF.